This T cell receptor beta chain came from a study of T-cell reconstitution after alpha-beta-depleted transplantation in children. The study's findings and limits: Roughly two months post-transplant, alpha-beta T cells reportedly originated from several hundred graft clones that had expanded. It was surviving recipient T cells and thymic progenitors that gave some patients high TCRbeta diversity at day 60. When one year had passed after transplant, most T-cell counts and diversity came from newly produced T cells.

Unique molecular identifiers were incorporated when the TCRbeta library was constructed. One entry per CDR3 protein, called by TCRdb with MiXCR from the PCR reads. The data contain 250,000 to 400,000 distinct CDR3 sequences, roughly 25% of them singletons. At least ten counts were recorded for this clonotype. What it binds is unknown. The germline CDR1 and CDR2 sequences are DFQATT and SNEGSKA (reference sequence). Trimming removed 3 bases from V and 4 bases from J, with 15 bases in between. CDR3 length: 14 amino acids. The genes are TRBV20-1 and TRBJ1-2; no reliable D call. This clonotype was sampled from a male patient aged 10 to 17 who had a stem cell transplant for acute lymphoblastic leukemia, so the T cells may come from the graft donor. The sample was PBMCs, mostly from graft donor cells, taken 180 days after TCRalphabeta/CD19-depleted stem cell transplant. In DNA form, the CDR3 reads TGCAGTGCTAGCCCCAGAGGGCGGGTCTATGGCTACACCTTC. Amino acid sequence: CSASPRGRVYGYTF.